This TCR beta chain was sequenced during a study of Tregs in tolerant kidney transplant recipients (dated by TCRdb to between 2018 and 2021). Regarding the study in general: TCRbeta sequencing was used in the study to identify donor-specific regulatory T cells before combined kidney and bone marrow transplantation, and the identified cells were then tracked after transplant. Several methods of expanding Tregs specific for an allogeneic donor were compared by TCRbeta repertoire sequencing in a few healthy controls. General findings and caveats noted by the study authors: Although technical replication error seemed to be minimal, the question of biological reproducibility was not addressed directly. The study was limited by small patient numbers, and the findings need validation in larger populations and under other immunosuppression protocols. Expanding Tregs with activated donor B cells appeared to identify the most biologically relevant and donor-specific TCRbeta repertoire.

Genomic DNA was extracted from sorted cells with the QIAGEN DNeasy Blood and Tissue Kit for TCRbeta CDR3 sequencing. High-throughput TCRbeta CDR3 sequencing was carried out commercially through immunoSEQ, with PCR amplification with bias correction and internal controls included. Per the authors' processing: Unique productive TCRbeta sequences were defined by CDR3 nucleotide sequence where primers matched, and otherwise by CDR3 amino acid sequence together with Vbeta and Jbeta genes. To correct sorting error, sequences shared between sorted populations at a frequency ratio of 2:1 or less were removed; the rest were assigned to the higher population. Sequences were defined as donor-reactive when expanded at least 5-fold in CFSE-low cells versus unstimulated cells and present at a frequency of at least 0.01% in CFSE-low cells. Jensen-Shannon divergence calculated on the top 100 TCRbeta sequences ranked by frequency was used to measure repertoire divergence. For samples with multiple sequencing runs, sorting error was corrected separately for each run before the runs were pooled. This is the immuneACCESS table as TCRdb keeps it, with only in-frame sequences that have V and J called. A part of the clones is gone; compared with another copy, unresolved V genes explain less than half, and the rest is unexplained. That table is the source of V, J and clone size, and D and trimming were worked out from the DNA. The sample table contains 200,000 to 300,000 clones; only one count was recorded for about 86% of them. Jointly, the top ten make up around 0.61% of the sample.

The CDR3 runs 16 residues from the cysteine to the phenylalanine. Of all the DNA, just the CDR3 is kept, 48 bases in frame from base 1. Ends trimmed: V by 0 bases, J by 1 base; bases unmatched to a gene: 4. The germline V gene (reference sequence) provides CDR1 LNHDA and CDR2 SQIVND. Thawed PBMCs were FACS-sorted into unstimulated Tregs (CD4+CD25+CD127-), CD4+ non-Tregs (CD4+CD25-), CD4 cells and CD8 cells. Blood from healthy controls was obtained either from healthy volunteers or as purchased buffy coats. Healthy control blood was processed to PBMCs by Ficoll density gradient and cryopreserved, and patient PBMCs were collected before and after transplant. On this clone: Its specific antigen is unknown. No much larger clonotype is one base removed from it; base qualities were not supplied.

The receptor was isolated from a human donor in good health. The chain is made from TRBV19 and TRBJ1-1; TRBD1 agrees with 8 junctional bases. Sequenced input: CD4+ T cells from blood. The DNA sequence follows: TGTGCCAGTAGTATAGAGCAGGGACAGGCGAACACTGAAGCTTTCTTT. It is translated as CASSIEQGQANTEAFF.